Each of the 15 T cell receptor beta chains below was sequenced from the same sample in a study of CD8+ T cells in alopecia areata. Documented treatment: oral pan-JAK inhibitor, 5-10 mg twice daily. Reverse transcription of extracted RNA yielded cDNA, which provided the sequencing template. Method: immunoSEQ multiplex PCR; TCRdb's copy keeps in-frame clones and lacks some. Among fewer than 250,000 clones listed, 35% to 40% were seen once. Source: CD4+ T cells sorted from blood, taken at approximately week 30, from a patient treated with tofacitinib. All receptors derive from a human donor with alopecia areata.

The chain couples TRBV7-3 to TRBJ2-7; tentatively, D is TRBD1 (6 bases). In germline, CDR1 is SGHTA, CDR2 FQGTGA. The germline V and J ends were trimmed by 5 bases and 6 bases, with 17 bases remaining between them. CDR3 length: 14 residues. The CDR3 sequence is CASSATGLRGEQYF. The DNA for the CDR3 is TGTGCCAGCAGCGCCACAGGGTTGAGGGGCGAGCAGTACTTC.

The chain carries TRBV2 and TRBJ1-1; D possibly corresponds to TRBD1 (6 bases). The V gene's germline CDR1 is SNHLY and CDR2 FYNNEI. Trimming left V 7 bases short and J 1 base short, with 10 bases between. The CDR3 has 13 residues. CDR3 bases: TGTGCCAGCAAGCCGGGACAGAACACTGAAGCTTTCTTT. Its translation is CASKPGQNTEAFF.

The V gene is TRBV29-1, the J gene TRBJ2-7; 8 positions match TRBD1. CDR3 length: 13 residues. CDR1 is SQVTM and CDR2 is ANQGSEA in the germline V gene. The V gene end was trimmed by 5 bases and the J gene end by 3 bases; junction bases not matched to a gene: 6. As DNA, the CDR3 is TGCAGCGTTAGTCAGGGGACAGGCTACGAGCAGTACTTC. Amino acid sequence: CSVSQGTGYEQYF.

This chain links TRBV7-8 with TRBJ2-5; D is unresolved. V was pared by 4 bases and J by 1 base, with 10 bases between. This CDR3 is built from 14 residues. Germline CDR1 is SGHVS and CDR2 is FQNEAQ. The CDR3 sequence is CASSSPASQETQYF. The CDR3 region has the DNA TGTGCCAGCAGCTCGCCGGCTTCCCAAGAGACCCAGTACTTC.

Ten or more counts support this clone. The identical CDR3 is also encoded by other nucleotide sequences in the sample. The chain employs TRBV7-3 and TRBJ2-5, with 7 nucleotides matching TRBD1. The germline V gene encodes CDR1 SGHTA and CDR2 FQGTGA. Trimming cost V 5 bases and J 5 bases; bases outside gene matches: 5. This CDR3 is built from 13 residues. CDR3 coding DNA: TGTGCCAGCAGCCCACAGGGGCGGGAGACCCAGTACTTC. This translates into CASSPQGRETQYF.

This clone was seen a few times. The chain recombines TRBV28 with TRBJ1-5; D gene uncertain. CDR1 is MDHEN, CDR2 SYDVKM, per germline. Trimming took 5 bases from V and 7 from J, leaving 9 bases between them. This CDR3 has 12 amino acids. CDR3 DNA: TGTGCCAGCAGTCAATCTGGGCAGCCCCAGCATTTT. Translated, it gives CASSQSGQPQHF. The complete variable domain, with remaining parts taken from reference TRBV28 and TRBJ1-5, reads DVKVTQSSRYLVKRTGEKVFLECVQDMDHENMFWYRQDPGLGLRLIYFSYDVKMKEKGDIPEGYSVSREKKERFSLILESASTNQTSMYLCASSQSGQPQHFGDGTRLSIL.

This clone has ten or more counts. The rearrangement uses TRBV7-9 and TRBJ1-1; D is ambiguous. The CDR3 runs 14 residues. Deletions cut 1 base from V and 2 bases from J, with 8 bases between. The germline V gene has CDR1 SEHNR and CDR2 FQNEAQ (reference sequence). CDR3 residues: CASSLDLTNTEAFF. CDR3 DNA sequence: TGTGCCAGCAGCTTAGATCTCACCAACACTGAAGCTTTCTTT.

V and J are TRBV29-1 and TRBJ1-2; no definite D call. CDR3 length: 12 residues. CDR1 is SQVTM and CDR2 is ANQGSEA in the germline V gene. Trimming removed 3 bases at V and 3 bases at J, with 8 bases between. The CDR3 nucleotides are TGCAGCGTTGAGAACCGCTACTATGGCTACACCTTC. Its translation is CSVENRYYGYTF.

In DNA form, the CDR3 reads TGCAGCGTCGACTACCGGGACAGGAACACTGAAGCTTTCTTT. It translates to CSVDYRDRNTEAFF. The V gene is TRBV29-1, the J gene TRBJ1-1; 7 bases line up with TRBD1. Trimming cost V 6 bases and J 1 base; bases outside gene matches: 8. From germline, CDR1 is SQVTM and CDR2 ANQGSEA. This CDR3 has 14 amino acids.

J is TRBJ1-1 and V is TRBV6-1, with 8 bases lining up with TRBD1. The CDR3 is made up of 14 amino acids. V lost 10 bases to trimming and J lost 3 bases; unmatched junction nucleotides: 10. The germline gives CDR1 MNHNS, CDR2 SASEGT. CDR3 loop: CATWAGGRHTEAFF. For the CDR3, the DNA is TGTGCCACCTGGGCAGGGGGCAGGCACACTGAAGCTTTCTTT.

The rearrangement uses TRBV2 and TRBJ1-4, with a possible D match to TRBD1 (6 bases). Germline V CDR1 and CDR2: SNHLY, FYNNEI. Between the trimmed V and J ends, which lost 11 bases and 0 bases, there was a span of 13 bases. The CDR3 length is 14 residues. In nucleotides, the CDR3 is TGTGCCGGGGGCCGCGGGCCAACTAATGAAAAACTGTTTTTT. It specifies CAGGRGPTNEKLFF.

The chain uses TRBV29-1 and TRBJ2-2; perhaps TRBD1 as D (6 bases). The CDR3 is 15 amino acids. From germline, CDR1 is SQVTM and CDR2 ANQGSEA. Deletions cut 6 bases from V and 0 bases from J, with 14 bases between. The CDR3 coding sequence is TGCAGCGTAACCCAGACAGGAACGAACACCGGGGAGCTGTTTTTT. It codes for CSVTQTGTNTGELFF.

This clone was picked up a small number of times. The V gene is TRBV7-9, the J gene TRBJ1-6; TRBD1 might be the D (6 bases). The germline V gene has CDR1 SEHNR and CDR2 FQNEAQ (reference sequence). The CDR3 runs to 13 residues. Trimming shortened V by 4 bases and J by 12 bases, and 13 bases separated the two germline ends. Here the CDR3 DNA reads TGTGCCAGCAGCTCACAGGGAGAGGTACCCCTCCACTTT. Protein: CASSSQGEVPLHF.

V usage is TRBV5-1 and J usage is TRBJ2-6; D is ambiguous. The CDR3 has 15 amino acids. The germline V gene has CDR1 SGHRS and CDR2 YFSETQ. V gave up 0 bases and J gave up 0 bases, with 4 bases separating them. The CDR3 nucleotides read TGCGCCAGCAGCTTGGCCCTCTCTGGGGCCAACGTCCTGACTTTC. Translating it yields CASSLALSGANVLTF. The full variable domain, with the rest looked up from reference TRBV5-1 and TRBJ2-6, is KAGVTQTPRYLIKTRGQQVTLSCSPISGHRSVSWYQQTPGQGLQFLFEYFSETQRNKGNFPGRFSGRQFSNSRSEMNVSTLELGDSALYLCASSLALSGANVLTFGAGSRLTVL.

This clone was seen many times. The chain joins TRBV6-5 to TRBJ1-6, with D possibly matching TRBD1 (6 bases). The CDR3 has 14 amino acids. Trimming took 6 bases from V and 8 from J, leaving 14 bases between them. Germline loops: CDR1 MNHEY, CDR2 SVGAGI. CDR3 sequence reads: CASRRTGSHSPLHF. The DNA for the CDR3 is TGTGCCAGCAGGCGAACAGGGTCCCATTCACCCCTCCACTTT.